Below, one T cell receptor beta chain is given with its context. Its antigen is still unknown. The data stem from a study of CD4+ T cells in melanoma. The method was immunoSEQ multiplex PCR; TCRdb's version includes in-frame clones alone and lacks a portion of them. The table records 120,000 to 150,000 clones, 80% to 95% of them present only once. Study-level findings and limits: In melanoma, neoantigen-specific CD4+ T cells reportedly differed in differentiation state. A reported correlation linked neoantigen-specific CD4+ T cells to CD8+, macrophage and B cell function.

This receptor was taken from a human donor with melanoma.

CDR3 coding DNA: TGCGCCAGCAGTCAACGGGACAGGGGCGGCAACTATGGCTACACCTTC. Translating it yields CASSQRDRGGNYGYTF. V gene TRBV23-1 combines with J gene TRBJ1-2, with 10 positions matching TRBD1. TRBV23-1 is designated an ORF whose function remains uncertain. V gave up 2 bases and J gave up 2 bases; unmatched junction bases: 5. The CDR3 sequence is 16 residues long.